What follows are 5 T cell receptor beta chains derived from one specimen sequenced in a study of early T cells in non-severe SARS-CoV-2 infection. Each CDR3 protein is one row after TCRdb ran MiXCR on the 5' RACE reads. The sample shows approximately 35,000 distinct CDR3 sequences, less than 6.5% of them seen only once. Sample: whole blood. The receptor source for this set is an adult who was a healthcare worker with PCR-confirmed SARS-CoV-2 infection or an uninfected control (not recorded which).

The V and J genes are TRBV20-1 and TRBJ2-2; D is unresolved. Germline CDR1 DFQATT, CDR2 SNEGSKA (reference sequence). The CDR3 contains 13 residues. With 6 bases removed from V and 2 bases from J, the gap between germline ends came to 10 bases. CDR3 in DNA: TGCAGTGCAACGACGGATAACACCGGGGAGCTGTTTTTT. The encoded protein is CSATTDNTGELFF.

This clonotype was seen more than once but under ten times. The V and J genes are TRBV6-5 and TRBJ1-1, with no clear D. Germline CDR1 is MNHEY and CDR2 is SVGAGI. V dropped 7 bases and J dropped 1 base, with 13 bases sitting between them. The CDR3 loop spans 14 amino acids. The CDR3 region has the DNA TGTGCCAGCATAGCTTCTTTGCGGAACACTGAAGCTTTCTTT. Translated, it gives CASIASLRNTEAFF.

The genes are TRBV13 and TRBJ2-6; D might be TRBD1 (6 bases). The CDR3 covers 18 residues. CDR1 is PRHDT, CDR2 FYEKMQ, per germline (reference sequence). V dropped 4 bases and J dropped 0 bases, with 16 bases sitting between them. The CDR3 region has the DNA TGTGCCAGCAGCTCGTACAGGGCCCCTAGCTCTGGGGCCAACGTCCTGACTTTC. Protein product: CASSSYRAPSSGANVLTF.

This clonotype was seen repeatedly, ten times or more. V gene TRBV7-2 combines with J gene TRBJ1-2, with D maybe TRBD1 (5 bases). V dropped 1 base and J dropped 2 bases, with 11 bases sitting between them. The length of the CDR3 is 15 residues. The germline V gene has CDR1 SGHTA and CDR2 FQGNSA. CDR3 protein: CASSLVGAGNYGYTF. CDR3 DNA: TGTGCCAGCAGCTTAGTAGGGGCGGGCAACTATGGCTACACCTTC.

This clonotype was counted many times. V is TRBV11-3 and J is TRBJ2-2; D is uncertain. Germline V gives CDR1 SGHNT, CDR2 YENEEA. CDR3 length: 14 amino acids. V lost 0 bases and J 1 base, leaving 3 bases between the germline ends. The CDR3 is CASSLDENTGELFF. CDR3 nucleotide sequence: TGTGCCAGCAGCTTAGATGAGAACACCGGGGAGCTGTTTTTT.